What follows is one TCR beta chain and its context. Its antigen is as yet unknown. The data were taken from a study of cytomegalovirus exposure and HLA in healthy donors. Study information: A later analysis reported the same platform for the 120 or so validation repertoires and the 666 first-cohort repertoires.

The CDR3 consists of 17 residues. Germline CDR1 reads MNHNS; CDR2 reads SASEGT. The V end lost 3 bases, the J end lost 4 bases, and 21 bases lay between the germline ends. Method: immunoSEQ multiplex PCR; TCRdb's copy keeps in-frame clones and lacks some. Among some 260,000 clones listed, more than 75% were seen once. Whole-study results and caveats: Three of the chains that were CMV-associated were confirmed in vitro to be specific for CMV antigens. Cytomegalovirus status was reportedly diagnosed by the classifier with high specificity and sensitivity. The study recorded 160 or so TCR beta chains that were cytomegalovirus-associated.

This chain connects TRBV6-1 to TRBJ1-1; no reliable D call. The sequence came from a man between 18 and 29 years old in good health and CMV-seropositive. The sequencing sample was made of PBMCs. DNA for the CDR3: TGTGCCAGCAGTGACCCCTCCCATCCTACTGTGGGCACTGAAGCTTTCTTT. Residues: CASSDPSHPTVGTEAFF.